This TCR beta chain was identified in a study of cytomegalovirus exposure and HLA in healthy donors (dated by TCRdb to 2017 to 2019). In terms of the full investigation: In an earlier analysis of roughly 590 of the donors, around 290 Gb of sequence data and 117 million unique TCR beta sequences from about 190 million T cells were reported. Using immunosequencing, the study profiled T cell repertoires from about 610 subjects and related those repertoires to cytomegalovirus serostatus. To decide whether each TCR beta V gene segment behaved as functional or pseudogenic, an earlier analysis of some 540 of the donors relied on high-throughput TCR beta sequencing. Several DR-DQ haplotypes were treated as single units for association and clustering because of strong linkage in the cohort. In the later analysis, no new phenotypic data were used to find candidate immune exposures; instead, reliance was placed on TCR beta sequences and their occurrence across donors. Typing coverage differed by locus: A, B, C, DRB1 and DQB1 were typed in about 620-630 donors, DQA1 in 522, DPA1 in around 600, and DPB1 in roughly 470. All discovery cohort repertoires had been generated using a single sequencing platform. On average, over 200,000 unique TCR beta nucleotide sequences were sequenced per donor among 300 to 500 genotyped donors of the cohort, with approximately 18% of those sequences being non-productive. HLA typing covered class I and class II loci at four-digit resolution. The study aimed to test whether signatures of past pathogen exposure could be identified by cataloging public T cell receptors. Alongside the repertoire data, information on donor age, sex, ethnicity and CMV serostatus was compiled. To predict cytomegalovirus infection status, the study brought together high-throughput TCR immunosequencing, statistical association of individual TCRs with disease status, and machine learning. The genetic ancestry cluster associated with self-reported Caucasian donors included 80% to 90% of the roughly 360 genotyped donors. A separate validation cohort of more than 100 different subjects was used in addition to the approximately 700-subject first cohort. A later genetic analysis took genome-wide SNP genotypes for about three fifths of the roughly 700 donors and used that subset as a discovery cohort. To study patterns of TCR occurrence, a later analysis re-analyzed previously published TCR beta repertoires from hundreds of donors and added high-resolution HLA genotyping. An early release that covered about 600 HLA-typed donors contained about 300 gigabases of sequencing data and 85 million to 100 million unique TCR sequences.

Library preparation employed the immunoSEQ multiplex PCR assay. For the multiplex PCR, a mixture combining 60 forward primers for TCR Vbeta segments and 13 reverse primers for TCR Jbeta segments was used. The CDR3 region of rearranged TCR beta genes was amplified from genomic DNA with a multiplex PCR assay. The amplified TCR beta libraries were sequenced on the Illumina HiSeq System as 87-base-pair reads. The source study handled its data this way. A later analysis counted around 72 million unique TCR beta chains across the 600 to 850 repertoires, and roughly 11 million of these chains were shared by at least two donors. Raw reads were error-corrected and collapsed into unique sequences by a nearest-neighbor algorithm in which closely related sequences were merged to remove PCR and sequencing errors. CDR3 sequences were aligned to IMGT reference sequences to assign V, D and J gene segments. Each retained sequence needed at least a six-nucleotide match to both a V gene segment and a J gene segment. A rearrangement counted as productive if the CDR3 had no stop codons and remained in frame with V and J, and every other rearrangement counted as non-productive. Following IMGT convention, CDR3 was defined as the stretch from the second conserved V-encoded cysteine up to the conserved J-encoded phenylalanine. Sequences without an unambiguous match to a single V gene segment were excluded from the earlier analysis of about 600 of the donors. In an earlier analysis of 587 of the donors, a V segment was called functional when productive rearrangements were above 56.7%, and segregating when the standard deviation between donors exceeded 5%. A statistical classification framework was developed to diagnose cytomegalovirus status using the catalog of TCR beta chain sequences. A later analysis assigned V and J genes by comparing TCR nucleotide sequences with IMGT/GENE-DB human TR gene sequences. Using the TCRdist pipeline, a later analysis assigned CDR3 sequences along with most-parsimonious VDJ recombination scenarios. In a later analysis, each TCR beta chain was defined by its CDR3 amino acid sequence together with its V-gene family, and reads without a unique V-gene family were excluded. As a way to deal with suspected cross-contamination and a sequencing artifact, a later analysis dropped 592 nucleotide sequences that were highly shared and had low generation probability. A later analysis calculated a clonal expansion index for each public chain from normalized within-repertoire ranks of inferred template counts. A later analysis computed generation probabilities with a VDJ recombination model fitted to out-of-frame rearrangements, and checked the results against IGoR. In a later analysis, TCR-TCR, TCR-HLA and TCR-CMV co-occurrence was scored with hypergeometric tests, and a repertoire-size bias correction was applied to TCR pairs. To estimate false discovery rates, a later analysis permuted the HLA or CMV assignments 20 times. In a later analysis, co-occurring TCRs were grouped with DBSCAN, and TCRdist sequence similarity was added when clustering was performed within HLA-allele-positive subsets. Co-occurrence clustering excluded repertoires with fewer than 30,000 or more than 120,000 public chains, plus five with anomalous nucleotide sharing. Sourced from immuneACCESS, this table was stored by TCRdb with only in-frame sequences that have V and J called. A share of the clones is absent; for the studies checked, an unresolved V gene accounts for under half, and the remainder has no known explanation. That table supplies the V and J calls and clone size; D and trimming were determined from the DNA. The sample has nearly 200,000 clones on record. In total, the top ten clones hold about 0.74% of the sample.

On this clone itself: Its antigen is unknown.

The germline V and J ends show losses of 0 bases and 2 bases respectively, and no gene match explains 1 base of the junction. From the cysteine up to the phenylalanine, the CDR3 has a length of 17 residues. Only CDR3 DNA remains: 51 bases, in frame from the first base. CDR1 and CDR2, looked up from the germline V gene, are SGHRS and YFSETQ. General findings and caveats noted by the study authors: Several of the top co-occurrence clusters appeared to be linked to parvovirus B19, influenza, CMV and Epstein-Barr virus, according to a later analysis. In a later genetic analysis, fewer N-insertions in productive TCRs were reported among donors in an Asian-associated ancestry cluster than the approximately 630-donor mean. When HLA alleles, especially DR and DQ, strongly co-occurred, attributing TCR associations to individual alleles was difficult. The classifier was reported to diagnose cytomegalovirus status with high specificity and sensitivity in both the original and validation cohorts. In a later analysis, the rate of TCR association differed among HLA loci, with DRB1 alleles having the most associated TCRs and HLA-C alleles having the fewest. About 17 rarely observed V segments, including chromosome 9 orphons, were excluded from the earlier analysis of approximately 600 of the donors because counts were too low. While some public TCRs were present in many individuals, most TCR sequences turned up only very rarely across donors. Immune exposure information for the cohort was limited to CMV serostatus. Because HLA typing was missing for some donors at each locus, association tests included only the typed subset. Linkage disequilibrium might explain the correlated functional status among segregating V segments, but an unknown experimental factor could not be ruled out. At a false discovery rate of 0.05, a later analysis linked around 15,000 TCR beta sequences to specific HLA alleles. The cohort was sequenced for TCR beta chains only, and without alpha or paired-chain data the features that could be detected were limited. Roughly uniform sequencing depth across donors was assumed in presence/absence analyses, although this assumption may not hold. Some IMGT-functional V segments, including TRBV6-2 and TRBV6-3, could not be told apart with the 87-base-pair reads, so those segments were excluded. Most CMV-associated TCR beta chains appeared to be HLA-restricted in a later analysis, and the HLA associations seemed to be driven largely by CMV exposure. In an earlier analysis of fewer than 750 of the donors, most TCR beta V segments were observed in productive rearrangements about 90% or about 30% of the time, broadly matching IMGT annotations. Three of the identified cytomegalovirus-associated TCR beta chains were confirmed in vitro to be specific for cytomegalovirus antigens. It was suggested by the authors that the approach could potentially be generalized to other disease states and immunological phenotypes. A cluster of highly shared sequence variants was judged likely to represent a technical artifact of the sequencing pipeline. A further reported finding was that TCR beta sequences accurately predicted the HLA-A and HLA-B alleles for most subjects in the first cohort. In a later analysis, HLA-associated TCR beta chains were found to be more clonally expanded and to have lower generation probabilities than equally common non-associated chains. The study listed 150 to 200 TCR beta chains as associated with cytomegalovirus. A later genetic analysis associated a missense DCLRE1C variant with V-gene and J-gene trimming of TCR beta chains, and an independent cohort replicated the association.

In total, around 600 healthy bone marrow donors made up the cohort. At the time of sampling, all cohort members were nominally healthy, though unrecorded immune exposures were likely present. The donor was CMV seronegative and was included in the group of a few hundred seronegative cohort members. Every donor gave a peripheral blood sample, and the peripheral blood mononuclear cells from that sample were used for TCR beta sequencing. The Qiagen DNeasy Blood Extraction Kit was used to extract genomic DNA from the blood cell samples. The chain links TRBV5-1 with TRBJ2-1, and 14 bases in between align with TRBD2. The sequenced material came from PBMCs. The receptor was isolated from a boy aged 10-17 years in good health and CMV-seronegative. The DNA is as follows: TGCGCCAGCAGCTTGGCGACTAGCGGGGGGGCCTACAATGAGCAGTTCTTC. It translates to CASSLATSGGAYNEQFF.